This T cell receptor (beta chain) was sequenced for a study of T cells in tumors after PD-1 blockade (dated by TCRdb to between 2017 and 2020). About the investigation overall: Exclusion criteria were prior checkpoint blockade, use of systemic immunosuppressants, or recent radiotherapy or other anti-cancer therapy within 4 weeks. Treatment consisted of either cemiplimab 350 mg every 2 weeks or pembrolizumab 200 mg every 3 weeks. Ongoing daily vismodegib 150 mg was also given to a subset of patients during anti-PD-1 treatment. On average, peripheral blood samples had roughly 110,000 TCR templates (range roughly 21,000-290,000) and roughly 40,000 unique clonotypes. Paired single-cell RNA and TCR sequencing was performed on site-matched tumors from BCC or SCC patients before and after anti-PD-1 therapy. To compare clonotypes in blood versus tumor, bulk TCR sequencing was run on 10 to 11 peripheral blood samples drawn from about five patients. RECIST version 1.1 was used to evaluate clinical response. The full study reports these points: Around 43% of tumor TCR clonotypes were found in blood, and some novel exhausted tumor clones appeared in pre-treatment blood, suggesting peripheral recruitment. The source of novel T cell clones was not identified, and lymphoid organs or rare unexpanded clones within the tumor or the tumor periphery could be included among the possible sources.

On this clone: This clone's antigen is unknown. Per-base qualities were not stored, and no clone one base away is much larger.

Genomic DNA extracted from tumor biopsies or peripheral blood was used for bulk TCRbeta sequencing, with input ranging from 616 ng to 6,004 ng. Histologically proven advanced or metastatic basal or squamous cell carcinoma was present in all patients, all of whom were poor candidates for surgical resection. The basal cell carcinoma cohort comprised 10 or so patients, of whom 8 had bulk tumor TCR sequencing. The immunoSEQ platform was used to carry out deep TCRbeta sequencing. Per the authors' processing: Only productive rearrangements were exported from the immunoSEQ Analyzer for downstream analysis. T cell phenotypes were assigned to bulk TCRbeta clonotypes by matching the clonotypes to single-cell RNA+TCR-seq clones that had the same TCRbeta sequence. Clone enrichment in tumor was calculated as tumor frequency divided by PBMC frequency from bulk TCR sequencing. TCRs were grouped by GLIPH into specificity groups, defined as clusters of distinct TCRs likely recognizing common antigens via shared CDR3 motifs. In TCRdb, the immuneACCESS table is reduced to in-frame sequences with V and J assigned. These tables do not hold every clone; where another copy was compared, an unresolved V gene accounts for under half, and the others remain unexplained. The D gene and trimming were derived from the DNA, and the V and J assignments and clone size from that table. Within this sample are around 45,000 clones, with around four fifths of them counted one time only. 8% to 9.5% of the sample comes from the top ten.

The trim is 3 bases for V and 5 bases for J, with a gap of 18 bases between the germline ends. From the germline V gene, CDR1 is SGHRS and CDR2 is YFSETQ. The CDR3 numbers 16 residues from cysteine through phenylalanine. The DNA shown is the 48-base CDR3, in frame from base 1. The sequencing here drew on PBMCs, taken before anti-PD-1 therapy. The chain employs TRBV5-1 and TRBJ2-1; the best D guess is TRBD2, with 7 bases matching. The source is a human donor with advanced basal cell or squamous cell carcinoma (not recorded which). CDR3 reads: CASSWGGGASDNEQFF. The bases are TGCGCCAGCAGCTGGGGAGGGGGGGCGTCTGACAATGAGCAGTTCTTC.